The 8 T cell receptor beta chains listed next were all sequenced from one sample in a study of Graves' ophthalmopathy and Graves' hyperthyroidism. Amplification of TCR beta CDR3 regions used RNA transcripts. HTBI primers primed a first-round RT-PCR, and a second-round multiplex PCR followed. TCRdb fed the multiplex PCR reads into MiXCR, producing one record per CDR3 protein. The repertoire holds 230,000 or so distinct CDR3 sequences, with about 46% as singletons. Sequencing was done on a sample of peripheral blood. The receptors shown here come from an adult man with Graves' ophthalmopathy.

This chain's CDR3 is CASSYSTGTRAPLHF. DNA of the CDR3: TGTGCCAGCAGTTACTCGACAGGGACAAGGGCACCCCTCCACTTT. This rearrangement joins TRBV6-2 or TRBV6-3 to TRBJ1-6, with 7 bases lining up with TRBD1. This CDR3 contains 15 residues. Trimming removed 0 bases from V and 11 bases from J; junction bases left unmatched: 7. The germline V gene encodes CDR1 MNHEY and CDR2 SVGEGT.

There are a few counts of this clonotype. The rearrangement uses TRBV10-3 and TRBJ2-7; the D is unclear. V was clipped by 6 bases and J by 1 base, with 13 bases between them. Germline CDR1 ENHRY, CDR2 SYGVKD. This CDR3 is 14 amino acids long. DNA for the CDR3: TGTGCCATCAGCACTGTGAAGTTTTCCTACGAGCAGTACTTC. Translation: CAISTVKFSYEQYF.

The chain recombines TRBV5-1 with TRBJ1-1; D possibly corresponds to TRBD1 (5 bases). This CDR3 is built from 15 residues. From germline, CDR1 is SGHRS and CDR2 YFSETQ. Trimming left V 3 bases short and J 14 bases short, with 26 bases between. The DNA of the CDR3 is TGCGCCAGCAGCTCGCTAGCGGGAGAGGGGAATGAGCAGTTCTTT. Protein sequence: CASSSLAGEGNEQFF.

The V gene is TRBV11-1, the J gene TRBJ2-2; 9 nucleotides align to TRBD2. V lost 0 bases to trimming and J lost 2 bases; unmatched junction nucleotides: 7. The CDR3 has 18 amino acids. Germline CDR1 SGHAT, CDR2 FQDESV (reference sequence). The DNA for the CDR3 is TGTGCCAGCAGCTTAGCGCGTTCTAGCGGGGTAAACACCGGGGAGCTGTTTTTT. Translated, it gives CASSLARSSGVNTGELFF.

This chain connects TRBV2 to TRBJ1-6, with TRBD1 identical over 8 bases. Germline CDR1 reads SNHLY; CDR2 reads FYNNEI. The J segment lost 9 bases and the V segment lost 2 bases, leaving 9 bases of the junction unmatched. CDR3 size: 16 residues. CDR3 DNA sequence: TGTGCCAGCAGTGAACTAACGACAGGGGCAGGTTCACCCCTCCACTTT. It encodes CASSELTTGAGSPLHF.

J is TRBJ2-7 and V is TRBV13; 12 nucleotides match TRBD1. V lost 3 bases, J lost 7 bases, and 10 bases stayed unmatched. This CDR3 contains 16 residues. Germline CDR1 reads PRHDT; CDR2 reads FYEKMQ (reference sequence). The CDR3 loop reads CASSFVRDRGRGEQYF. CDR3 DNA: TGTGCCAGCAGCTTCGTCCGGGACAGGGGGCGCGGGGAGCAGTACTTC.

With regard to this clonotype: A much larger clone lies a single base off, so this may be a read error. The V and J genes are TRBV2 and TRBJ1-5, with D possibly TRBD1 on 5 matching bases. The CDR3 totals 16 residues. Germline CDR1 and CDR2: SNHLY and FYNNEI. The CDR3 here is CASGGRDRVFNQTQHF. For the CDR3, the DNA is TGTGCCAGCGGCGGGCGGGACCGCGTCTTCAATCAGACCCAGCATTTT.

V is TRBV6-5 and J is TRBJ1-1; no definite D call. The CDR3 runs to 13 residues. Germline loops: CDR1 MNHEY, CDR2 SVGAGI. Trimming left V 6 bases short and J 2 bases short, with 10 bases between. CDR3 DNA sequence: TGTGCCAGCAGAGGTCTGATTAACACTGAAGCTTTCTTT. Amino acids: CASRGLINTEAFF.